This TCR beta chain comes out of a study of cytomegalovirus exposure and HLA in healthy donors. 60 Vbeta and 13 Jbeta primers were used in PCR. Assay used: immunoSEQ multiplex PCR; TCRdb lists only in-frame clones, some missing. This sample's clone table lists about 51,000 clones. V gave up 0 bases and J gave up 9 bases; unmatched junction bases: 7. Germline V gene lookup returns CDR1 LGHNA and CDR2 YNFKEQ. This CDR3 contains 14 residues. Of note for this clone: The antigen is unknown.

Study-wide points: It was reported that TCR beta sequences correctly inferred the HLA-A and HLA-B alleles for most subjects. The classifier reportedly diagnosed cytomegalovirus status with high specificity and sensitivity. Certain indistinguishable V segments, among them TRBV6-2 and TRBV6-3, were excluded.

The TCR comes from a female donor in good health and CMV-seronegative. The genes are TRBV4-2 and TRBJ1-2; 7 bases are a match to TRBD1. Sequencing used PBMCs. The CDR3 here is CASSQDQRGRSYTF. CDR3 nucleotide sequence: TGTGCCAGCAGCCAAGATCAGAGGGGGCGGAGCTACACCTTC.